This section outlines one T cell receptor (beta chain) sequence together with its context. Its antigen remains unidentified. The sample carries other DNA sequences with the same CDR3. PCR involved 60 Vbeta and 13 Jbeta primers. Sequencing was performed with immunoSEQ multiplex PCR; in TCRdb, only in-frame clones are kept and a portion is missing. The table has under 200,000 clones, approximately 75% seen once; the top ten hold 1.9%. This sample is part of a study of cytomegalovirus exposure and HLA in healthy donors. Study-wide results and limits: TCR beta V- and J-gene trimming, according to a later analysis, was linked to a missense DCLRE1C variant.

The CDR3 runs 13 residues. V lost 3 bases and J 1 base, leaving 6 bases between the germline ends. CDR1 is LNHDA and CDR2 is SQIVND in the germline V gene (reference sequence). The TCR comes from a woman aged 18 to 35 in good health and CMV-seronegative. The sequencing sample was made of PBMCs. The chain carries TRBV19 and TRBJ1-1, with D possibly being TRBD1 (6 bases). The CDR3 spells CASSMTGNTEAFF. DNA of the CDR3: TGTGCCAGTAGTATGACAGGGAACACTGAAGCTTTCTTT.